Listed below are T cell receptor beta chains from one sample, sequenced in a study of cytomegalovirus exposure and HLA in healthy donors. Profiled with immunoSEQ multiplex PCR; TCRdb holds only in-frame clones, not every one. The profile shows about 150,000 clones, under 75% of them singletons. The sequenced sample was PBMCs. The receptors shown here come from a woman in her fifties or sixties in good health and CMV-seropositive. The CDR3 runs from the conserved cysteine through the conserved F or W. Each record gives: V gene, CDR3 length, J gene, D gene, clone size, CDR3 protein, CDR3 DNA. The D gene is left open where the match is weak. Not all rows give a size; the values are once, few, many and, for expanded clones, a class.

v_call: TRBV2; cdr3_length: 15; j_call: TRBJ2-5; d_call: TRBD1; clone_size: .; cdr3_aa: CASRGDRGRQETQYF; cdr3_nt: TGTGCCAGCAGGGGGGACAGGGGAAGGCAAGAGACCCAGTACTTC
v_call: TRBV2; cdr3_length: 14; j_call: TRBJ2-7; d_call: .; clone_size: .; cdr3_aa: CASSEDYLSYEQYF; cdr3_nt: TGTGCCAGCAGTGAAGACTACCTATCCTACGAGCAGTACTTC
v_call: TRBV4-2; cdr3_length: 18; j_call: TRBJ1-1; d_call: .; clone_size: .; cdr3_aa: CASSQVAGAVTTNTEAFF; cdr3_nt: TGTGCCAGCAGCCAAGTGGCCGGAGCCGTCACCACGAACACTGAAGCTTTCTTT
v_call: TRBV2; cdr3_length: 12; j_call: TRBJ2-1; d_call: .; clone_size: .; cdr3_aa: CASNRDEDEQFF; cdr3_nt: TGTGCCAGCAACAGGGATGAGGATGAGCAGTTCTTC
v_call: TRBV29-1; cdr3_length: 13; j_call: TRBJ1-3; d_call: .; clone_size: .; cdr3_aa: CSVGDSSGNTIYF; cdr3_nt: TGCAGCGTCGGAGATAGCTCTGGAAACACCATATATTTT
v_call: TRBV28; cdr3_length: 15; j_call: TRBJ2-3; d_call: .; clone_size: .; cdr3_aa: CASSLLAEGPDTQYF; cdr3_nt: TGTGCCAGCAGTCTTTTAGCGGAGGGGCCAGATACGCAGTATTTT
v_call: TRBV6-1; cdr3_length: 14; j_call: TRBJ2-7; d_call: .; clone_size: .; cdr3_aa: CASSEQGVSYEQYF; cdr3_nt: TGTGCCAGCAGTGAACAAGGGGTATCCTACGAGCAGTACTTC
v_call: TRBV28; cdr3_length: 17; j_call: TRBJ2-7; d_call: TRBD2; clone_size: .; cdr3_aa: CASSRIDTSGEGYEQYF; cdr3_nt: TGTGCCAGCAGTAGGATCGACACTAGCGGGGAGGGTTACGAGCAGTACTTC
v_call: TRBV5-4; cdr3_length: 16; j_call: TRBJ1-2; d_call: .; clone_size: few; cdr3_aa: CASSPGTLRDNYGYTF; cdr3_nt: TGTGCCAGCAGCCCAGGGACTCTGCGAGATAACTATGGCTACACCTTC
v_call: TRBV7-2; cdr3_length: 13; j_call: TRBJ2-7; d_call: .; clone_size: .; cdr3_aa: CASSSGTSGEQYF; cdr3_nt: TGTGCCAGCAGCTCTGGGACATCAGGGGAGCAGTACTTC
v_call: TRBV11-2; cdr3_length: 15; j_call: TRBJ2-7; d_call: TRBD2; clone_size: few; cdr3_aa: CASSFGTSGTYEQYF; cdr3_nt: TGTGCCAGCAGCTTTGGGACTAGCGGCACCTACGAGCAGTACTTC
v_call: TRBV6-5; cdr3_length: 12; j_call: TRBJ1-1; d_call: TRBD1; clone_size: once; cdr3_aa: CASNDDRAEAFF; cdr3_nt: TGTGCCAGCAACGATGACAGGGCTGAAGCTTTCTTT
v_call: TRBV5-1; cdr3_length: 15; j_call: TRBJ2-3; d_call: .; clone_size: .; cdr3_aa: CASSLVAGNTDTQYF; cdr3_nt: TGCGCCAGCAGCTTGGTGGCAGGGAACACAGATACGCAGTATTTT
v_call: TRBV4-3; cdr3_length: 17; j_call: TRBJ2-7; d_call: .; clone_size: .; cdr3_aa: CASSSQYGDYSSYEQYF; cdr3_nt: TGCGCCAGCAGCTCCCAGTACGGTGACTATAGCTCCTACGAGCAGTACTTC
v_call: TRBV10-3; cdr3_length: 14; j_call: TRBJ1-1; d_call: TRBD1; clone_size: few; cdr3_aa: CAISGLSGGNEAFF; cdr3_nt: TGTGCCATCAGTGGACTTTCAGGGGGTAATGAAGCTTTCTTT
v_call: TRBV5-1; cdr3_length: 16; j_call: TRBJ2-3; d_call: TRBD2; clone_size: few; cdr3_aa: CASSFLAGAPTDTQYF; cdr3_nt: TGCGCCAGCAGCTTCCTAGCGGGAGCCCCCACAGATACGCAGTATTTT
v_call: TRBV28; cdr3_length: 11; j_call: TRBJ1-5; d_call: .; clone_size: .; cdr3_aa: CASSFPEPQHF; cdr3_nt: TGTGCCAGCAGTTTCCCCGAGCCCCAGCATTTT
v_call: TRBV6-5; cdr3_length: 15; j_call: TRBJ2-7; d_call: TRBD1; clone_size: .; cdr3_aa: CASSPVTGNPYEQYF; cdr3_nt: TGTGCCAGCAGTCCCGTGACAGGGAACCCCTACGAGCAGTACTTC
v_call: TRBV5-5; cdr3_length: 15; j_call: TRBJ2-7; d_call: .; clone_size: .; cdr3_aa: CASSLAGVGSGEQYF; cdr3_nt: TGTGCCAGCAGCTTGGCAGGAGTTGGGAGTGGCGAGCAGTACTTC
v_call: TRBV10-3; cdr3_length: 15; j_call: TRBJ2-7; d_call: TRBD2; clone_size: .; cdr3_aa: CAISDPGTSTYEQYF; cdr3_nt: TGTGCCATCAGTGACCCAGGGACTAGCACGTACGAGCAGTACTTC
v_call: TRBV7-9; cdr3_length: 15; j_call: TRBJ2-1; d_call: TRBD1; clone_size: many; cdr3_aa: CASRGDRGAYNEQFF; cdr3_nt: TGTGCCAGCAGGGGTGACAGGGGCGCCTACAATGAGCAGTTCTTC
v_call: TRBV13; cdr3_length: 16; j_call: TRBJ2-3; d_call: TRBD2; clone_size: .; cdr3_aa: CASSSRRLAVTDTQYF; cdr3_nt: TGTGCCAGCAGCTCCCGCCGACTAGCGGTCACAGATACGCAGTATTTT
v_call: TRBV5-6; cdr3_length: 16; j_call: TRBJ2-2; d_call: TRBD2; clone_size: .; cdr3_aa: CASSLPGLARAGELFF; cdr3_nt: TGTGCCAGCAGCCTCCCGGGACTAGCGCGTGCCGGGGAGCTGTTTTTT
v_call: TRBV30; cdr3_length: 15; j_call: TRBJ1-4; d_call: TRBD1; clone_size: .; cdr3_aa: CAWSQGTGTNEKLFF; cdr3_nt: TGTGCCTGGAGTCAAGGGACAGGGACTAATGAAAAACTGTTTTTT